Each of the 5 T cell receptor beta chains below was sequenced from the same sample in a study of regulatory T cells in long-lasting Graves disease (dated by TCRdb to 2020 to 2023). The sample's time point label is to be understood as: newly diagnosed GD, antithyroid drugs for less than 3 months. RNA was extracted from PBMCs in TRIzol for both TCR sequencing and RNA sequencing. Libraries were prepared through multiplex PCR. The reads were generated on an Illumina HiSeq 4000. CDR3 regions were amplified by Arm-PCR with iRepertoire HTBI primers to construct TCR beta libraries. TCRdb trimmed public reads at Q25 via fastp, called clones via MiXCR and kept in-frame beta chains. Merged by CDR3 protein, the rows form single entries marked with the most common genes and DNA. Recorded for this sample are 400,000 to 550,000 distinct CDR3 sequences; 15% of them occurred a single time. Approximately 15% of the sample is taken by the ten largest.

This sample also belongs to another study, concerning T cells in Graves' hyperthyroidism and ophthalmopathy.

Sample: peripheral blood mononuclear cells (PBMCs), taken at new diagnosis, from a patient treated with antithyroid drugs. Every receptor here comes from a woman aged 25 to 39 with Graves disease. Donor details come from another sample of the same person, matched by shared clones.

This chain joins TRBV3-1 and TRBJ2-7; 9 bases line up with TRBD2. The V gene's germline CDR1 is LGHDT and CDR2 YNNKEL (reference sequence). V gave up 1 base and J gave up 5 bases; unmatched junction bases: 18. The CDR3 runs to 19 residues. For the CDR3, the DNA is TGTGCCAGCAGCCAAGCGGTTAAGTTTGGCTTAGCGGGAGCTCACGAGCAGTACTTC. It translates to CASSQAVKFGLAGAHEQYF.

There are many counts of this clonotype. The chain couples TRBV20-1 to TRBJ2-1, with TRBD1 identical over 8 bases. The V and J ends lost 5 bases and 3 bases, in that order; junction bases with no gene match: 18. Germline V gives CDR1 DFQATT, CDR2 SNEGSKA (reference sequence). CDR3 length: 18 residues. The CDR3 is CSASIEGQGRSGYNEQFF. The CDR3 coding sequence is TGCAGTGCTTCCATAGAAGGACAGGGACGGAGCGGCTACAATGAGCAGTTCTTC.

This clonotype has ten or more counts. The chain joins TRBV6-9 to TRBJ2-7; possible D gene TRBD1, 5 bases. The CDR3 is 16 residues long. Trimming cost V 4 bases and J 6 bases, with 22 bases left between them. From germline, CDR1 is MNHGY and CDR2 SVAAGI. This chain's CDR3 is CASSFGWTRERSEQYF. In DNA form, the CDR3 reads TGTGCCAGCAGTTTTGGTTGGACACGAGAGCGTTCCGAGCAGTACTTC.

CDR3 DNA sequence: TGTGCCAGCAGTTTAGGCTCTAGCGGGGCCTACGAGCAGTACTTC. Its translation is CASSLGSSGAYEQYF. The J gene is TRBJ2-7, the V gene TRBV12-3 or TRBV12-4; TRBD2 matches at 9 bases. J was trimmed by 2 bases and V by 1 base; bases with no gene match: 3. The length of the CDR3 is 15 residues.

This clonotype has more than one count but fewer than ten. The gene calls are TRBV30 and TRBJ2-3; D may be TRBD2 (5 bases). Germline-derived CDR1 and CDR2 are GTSNPN and SVGIG (reference sequence). The CDR3 is 19 amino acids. With 2 bases removed from V and 0 bases from J, the gap between germline ends came to 24 bases. The CDR3 DNA is TGTGCCTGGAGTCCGACCCCTGCGGGCCCGATTTTTAGCACAGATACGCAGTATTTT. It codes for CAWSPTPAGPIFSTDTQYF.